The entry that follows covers one TCR beta chain sequence. What this receptor recognizes is not known. Base qualities are not provided; no much larger clone lies one nucleotide away. The germline V gene (reference sequence) provides CDR1 SGHNT and CDR2 YYREEE. The V and J ends are trimmed by 0 bases and 4 bases, leaving 11 bases between them. Reading from cysteine to phenylalanine, the CDR3 counts 15 amino acids. Only CDR3 DNA is held: 45 bases, read in frame from base 1. Participants in the prospective study were enrolled through a virtual design, were aged roughly 18 to 100 years, and lived in roughly 26 United States geographic areas. In the prospective study, participants were assigned to cohorts based on the clinical history participants reported in a screening survey and a study questionnaire. Recovered participants in ImmuneRACE Cohort 3 were defined by two consecutive negative NP/OP PCR tests, clearance by a healthcare professional, or resolution of symptoms. Mobile phlebotomists in the prospective study collected whole blood, serum and a nasopharyngeal or oropharyngeal swab from every participant. Over a roughly 2-month period, participants in the prospective study had the option of providing additional blood draws and questionnaires. Before DNA extraction, blood samples from the prospective study were shipped at room temperature or frozen.

The sample belongs to a study of blood T cell repertoires in COVID-19 (dated by TCRdb to 2020 to 2022). As for the study more broadly: Samples covering the acute and convalescent phases of COVID-19 were provided by collaborators in the United States, Italy and Spain. The material from the prospective study consisted of cDNA or gDNA derived from T cells, B-cell-depleted T cells, or PBMCs. The dataset comprised deeply sampled blood TCRbeta repertoires from subjects exposed to, actively infected with, or recovered from COVID-19. The repertoires were made available in a free public database intended to serve as a resource for research on the immune response to SARS-CoV-2. The samples were drawn from two sources: the first 160 participants of the ongoing ImmuneRACE study, and fewer than 1,500 subjects contributed by 6 global collaborators. The sample metadata nearly always contained a de-identified subject ID, COVID-19 status, age in years and sex. HLA class I and class II types, where available, came from metadata supplied by the sample provider rather than from assay-based typing.

TCRbeta CDR3 regions were amplified from genomic DNA using the immunoSEQ Assay, a bias-controlled multiplex PCR. Concerning the study's data processing: The number of nucleated cells in each sample was estimated by amplification of reference gene primers within the assay. Sequence reads were collapsed and filtered to measure the absolute abundance of every unique TCRbeta CDR3 rearrangement. Productive Simpson clonality was computed per sample as the square root of Simpson's diversity index over productive rearrangements. TCRdb carries this immuneACCESS record with in-frame sequences only. Its versions omit some clonotypes, under half of them owing to an unresolved V gene in the studies checked, with the rest unexplained. That table gives V, J and clone size, and the DNA gave D and trimming. The sample includes 300,000 to 450,000 clones, with roughly nine tenths observed a single time. The ten largest account for over 0.95% of the sample.

The paper's findings and limits, for the study overall: The amount of clinical and demographic metadata varied by source and participant and was provided uncurated.

Sequences were obtained from PBMCs or T cells enriched from blood (not recorded which). The sequence joins TRBV5-4 to TRBJ2-1; a tentative D match to TRBD1 spans 7 bases. The sequence derives from a man aged 18 to 29 who had recovered from COVID-19. The sequenced DNA is TGTGCCAGCAGCTTGGGCGGGACAGTTTACAATGAGCAGTTCTTC. Its protein is CASSLGGTVYNEQFF.